These T cell receptor beta chains were read from a single sample in a study of T-cell reconstitution after alpha-beta-depleted transplantation in children. In TCRdb, the PCR reads were re-called with MiXCR into one record per CDR3 protein. This sample has approximately 350,000 distinct CDR3 sequences, with 15% to 20% found just once. The source material was PBMCs, mostly from graft donor cells, sampled 360 days after TCRalphabeta/CD19-depleted stem cell transplant. The source is a male patient between 2 and 10 years old who had a stem cell transplant for acute lymphoblastic leukemia, so the T cells may come from the graft donor. The CDR3 runs from the conserved cysteine through the conserved F or W. D genes are given only for firm matches. Not every row has a clone size; where given, it reads once, few, many or a size class.

CDR3nt | CDR3aa | j_gene | v_gene | abundance | d_gene
TGTGCCAGCAGCTTGACTAGCGGGAGAGGCTGGTTCCAAGAGACCCAGTACTTC | CASSLTSGRGWFQETQYF | TRBJ2-5 | TRBV7-6 | few | TRBD2
TGCAGCGTTGAAGAGTGGGGCGAGGCTAAGTCCTACGAGCAGTACTTC | CSVEEWGEAKSYEQYF | TRBJ2-7 | TRBV29-1 | . | .
TGTGCCAGCAGTTCATCGGCGAAAAGTTTCTACGAGCAGTACTTC | CASSSSAKSFYEQYF | TRBJ2-7 | TRBV5-6 | once | .
TGTGCCATCAGGGCTAGCACAGATACGCAGTATTTT | CAIRASTDTQYF | TRBJ2-3 | TRBV10-3 | . | .
TGCAGTGCTAGAGACGGGCAGGCTAATAACTATGGCTACACCTTC | CSARDGQANNYGYTF | TRBJ1-2 | TRBV20-1 | few | .
TGTGCCAGCAGTCCCTCGGGACAGAACTACGAGCAGTACTTC | CASSPSGQNYEQYF | TRBJ2-7 | TRBV12-3/TRBV12-4 | . | TRBD1
TGTGCCAGCACTAGGCGAGAGAATGAGCAGTTCTTC | CASTRRENEQFF | TRBJ2-1 | TRBV12-3/TRBV12-4 | . | .
TGTGCCAGCAGTTTGGACCCCGGACGGACAGCTACGAAGCAGTACTTC | CASSLDPGRTATKQYF | TRBJ2-7 | TRBV28 | many | .
TGTGCCAGCAGCTTAGCCGTGGAAGGGGTCCAAGAGACCCAGTACTTC | CASSLAVEGVQETQYF | TRBJ2-5 | TRBV13 | many | .
TGCAGCGTGGCGGGACTAGCGGGAGGCGGCACAGATACGCAGTATTTT | CSVAGLAGGGTDTQYF | TRBJ2-3 | TRBV29-1 | many | TRBD2
TGCGCCAGCAGCCAAGAAGCAGGGATTAGGTATGGCTACACCTTC | CASSQEAGIRYGYTF | TRBJ1-2 | TRBV4-3 | few | .
TGTGCCAGCAGTGAATTCGGCAGGGGCGACGAGCAGTACTTC | CASSEFGRGDEQYF | TRBJ2-7 | TRBV6-1 | . | .
TGCAGCGTTGATCTCGAGGTTCAAGAGACCCAGTACTTC | CSVDLEVQETQYF | TRBJ2-5 | TRBV29-1 | . | .
TGTGCCAGCAGTTTTTATGAGGGAGAGACCCAGTACTTC | CASSFYEGETQYF | TRBJ2-5 | TRBV12-3/TRBV12-4 | . | .
TGTGCCAGCGGAAATAGCGGGGGGCGCCGTACAAATCAGCCCCAGCATTTT | CASGNSGGRRTNQPQHF | TRBJ1-5 | TRBV28 | few | .
TGTGCCTGGAGTGTAGGGTTGGCAGAGAACAATGAGCAGTTCTTC | CAWSVGLAENNEQFF | TRBJ2-1 | TRBV30 | . | .
TGTGCCAGCAGTCCCGACTTAGTTTTGACGGGGAACACTGAAGCTTTCTTT | CASSPDLVLTGNTEAFF | TRBJ1-1 | TRBV12-3/TRBV12-4 | few | .
TGTGCCACTCGTTTTCCGGCGGGTTATAATTCACCCCTCCACTTT | CATRFPAGYNSPLHF | TRBJ1-6 | TRBV28 | . | .
TGTGCCAGTATGGGTACTAGCTGGGACAATGAGCAGTTCTTC | CASMGTSWDNEQFF | TRBJ2-1 | TRBV19 | . | .
TGTGCCAGCAAGCGGACTAGCGGGAGCTCCTACGAGCAGTACTTC | CASKRTSGSSYEQYF | TRBJ2-7 | TRBV12-3/TRBV12-4 | . | TRBD2
TGCGCCAGCAGCCAAGGGGCGGGAGGGGTCTACGAGCAGTACTTC | CASSQGAGGVYEQYF | TRBJ2-7 | TRBV4-3 | . | TRBD2
TGCGCCAGCAGCCAAGGGACCCTCACAGATACGCAGTATTTT | CASSQGTLTDTQYF | TRBJ2-3 | TRBV4-3 | few | .